These 10 T cell receptor beta chains share one sample of origin, sequenced in a study of beta chain features in type 1 diabetes. Regarding the study as a whole: Shorter TCRB CDR3s, moderately but significantly so, marked every one of the four CD4+ subsets in Type 1 diabetes patients.

The study reverse transcribed the entire isolated RNA, so it sequenced expressed TCRB transcripts. The table came from immunoSEQ multiplex PCR; TCRdb's copy has only in-frame clones and leaves some out. The sample has roughly 700,000 clones; under 15% are singletons. No antigens are known for them. Material: naive CD4+ T cells from blood. The receptors originated from a man aged 18 to 29 with type 1 diabetes.

This chain connects TRBV7-8 to TRBJ2-5; the D gene is possibly TRBD2 (5 bases). V was cut by 2 bases and J by 5 bases, with 12 bases left in between. The CDR3 is 14 residues long. Germline loops: CDR1 SGHVS, CDR2 FQNEAQ. This CDR3 reads CASSLRRGWETQYF. CDR3 DNA: TGTGCCAGCAGCTTACGTCGCGGGTGGGAGACCCAGTACTTC.

The chain combines TRBV29-1 with TRBJ2-3; no firm D call. The V and J ends lost 2 bases and 2 bases respectively, with 5 bases between them. The CDR3 is 12 residues long. Germline V gene data show CDR1 as SQVTM and CDR2 as ANQGSEA. The CDR3 DNA sequence: TGCAGCGTTGAATCCGACACAGATACGCAGTATTTT. This sequence encodes CSVESDTDTQYF.

The rearrangement links TRBV28 to TRBJ1-2; possibly TRBD1 for D (6 bases). The CDR3 runs to 15 residues. Germline V gene data show CDR1 as MDHEN and CDR2 as SYDVKM. V gave up 5 bases and J gave up 2 bases, with 15 bases separating them. This chain's CDR3 is CASSPRTASNYGYTF. The CDR3, as DNA: TGTGCCAGCAGTCCTAGGACAGCGTCAAACTATGGCTACACCTTC.

This clone showed up just a few times. This rearrangement joins TRBV27 to TRBJ1-1, with D possibly matching TRBD1 (5 bases). The CDR3 sequence is 15 residues long. Trimming left V 5 bases short and J 7 bases short, with 20 bases between. Germline V lookup: CDR1 MNHEY, CDR2 SMNVEV (reference sequence). This chain's CDR3 is CASSPSRGALVEAFF. CDR3 nucleotides: TGTGCCAGCAGTCCCTCTCGTGGGGCGCTGGTTGAAGCTTTCTTT.

This clone was seen only a few times. The chain carries TRBV5-6 and TRBJ1-2; D is ambiguous. The germline CDR1 and CDR2 sequences are SGHDT and YYEEEE. V was pared by 1 base and J by 6 bases, with 7 bases between. This CDR3 is built from 12 residues. CDR3 loop: CASSLSGDGYTF. Written as DNA, the CDR3 is TGTGCCAGCAGCTTGTCCGGGGATGGCTACACCTTC.

Remarks on this clone: The same CDR3 can be traced to other DNA sequences in this sample. CDR3 protein: CASSPGSYEQYF. The CDR3 coding sequence is TGTGCCAGCAGCCCCGGGTCCTACGAGCAGTACTTC. The chain joins TRBV7-9 to TRBJ2-7; D is unclear. Germline V CDR1 and CDR2: SEHNR, FQNEAQ (reference sequence). This CDR3 has 12 residues. V was trimmed by 5 bases and J by 1 base, leaving 6 bases between them.

CDR3 DNA: TGTGCCAGCAGCTTGGCACAGTCGGGGCAGAAGCAGTATTTT. It is translated as CASSLAQSGQKQYF. The V gene is TRBV7-7, the J gene TRBJ2-3; D could derive from TRBD1 or TRBD2 (5 bases each). This CDR3 comprises 14 residues. Trimming shortened V by 3 bases and J by 11 bases, and 18 bases separated the two germline ends. Per germline, CDR1 SSHAT and CDR2 FNYEAQ (reference sequence).

The rearrangement links TRBV9 to TRBJ2-7; possibly TRBD1 or TRBD2 for D (7 bases each). V was clipped by 3 bases and J by 4 bases, with 20 bases between them. CDR1 and CDR2 (germline): SGDLS, YYNGEE. The CDR3 is 16 residues long. The CDR3 reads CASSAAPTGREYEQYF. CDR3 nucleotides: TGTGCCAGCAGCGCCGCCCCGACAGGGAGGGAATACGAGCAGTACTTC.

The rearrangement uses TRBV27 and TRBJ2-1; D unclear. The V and J ends lost 7 bases and 3 bases respectively, with 16 bases between them. Germline CDR1 and CDR2: MNHEY and SMNVEV (reference sequence). The CDR3 is made up of 15 amino acids. The CDR3 loop is CASTDVSPRYNEQFF. The DNA of the CDR3 is TGTGCCAGCACTGATGTAAGCCCCCGCTACAATGAGCAGTTCTTC.

This clone has more than one count but fewer than ten. V and J are TRBV4-1 and TRBJ2-5; TRBD2 matches at 12 bases. This CDR3 contains 15 residues. V gave up 2 bases and J gave up 2 bases; unmatched junction bases: 0. The germline V gene has CDR1 MGHRA and CDR2 YSYEKL. The CDR3 sequence: CASSQLAGGQETQYF. CDR3 nucleotides: TGCGCCAGCAGCCAACTAGCGGGGGGGCAAGAGACCCAGTACTTC.